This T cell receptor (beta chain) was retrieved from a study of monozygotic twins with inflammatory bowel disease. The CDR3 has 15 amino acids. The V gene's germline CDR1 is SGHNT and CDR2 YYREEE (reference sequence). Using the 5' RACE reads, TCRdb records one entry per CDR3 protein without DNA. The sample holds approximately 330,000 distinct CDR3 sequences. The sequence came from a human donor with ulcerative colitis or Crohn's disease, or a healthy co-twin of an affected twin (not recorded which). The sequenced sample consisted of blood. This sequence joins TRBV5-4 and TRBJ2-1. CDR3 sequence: CASSTTEQEYNEQFF.